One T cell receptor beta chain is described in this entry. What it binds is unknown. Repertoires were generated with immunoSEQ multiplex PCR, while TCRdb's copy carries only in-frame clones and drops some. This sample has about 110,000 clones, with 80% to 95% found just once. With 4 bases clipped from V and 8 bases from J, the junction kept 9 bases outside the gene matches. The V gene's germline CDR1 is LNHDA and CDR2 SQIVND (reference sequence). The CDR3 has 15 residues. This specimen comes from a study of T cell repertoires and HLA-DP antigens. At the level of the study: CD4+ T cells were cocultured with HeLa cells expressing HLA-DP. Donor ages ranged from 18-to-29 to 60-to-69; a couple of men, one woman. Average DNA input: 218.4 ng for CD137+CD4+ sorts, around 1,200 ng pre-culture.

Material: CD4+ T cells from PBMCs. The chain carries TRBV19 and TRBJ2-1; 9 bases map to TRBD1. The TCR comes from a woman between 18 and 29 years old in good health and CMV-seronegative. CDR3 in amino acids: CASSKYRGRFHEQFF. The CDR3 DNA is TGTGCCAGTAGTAAGTACAGGGGGCGGTTCCATGAGCAGTTCTTC.